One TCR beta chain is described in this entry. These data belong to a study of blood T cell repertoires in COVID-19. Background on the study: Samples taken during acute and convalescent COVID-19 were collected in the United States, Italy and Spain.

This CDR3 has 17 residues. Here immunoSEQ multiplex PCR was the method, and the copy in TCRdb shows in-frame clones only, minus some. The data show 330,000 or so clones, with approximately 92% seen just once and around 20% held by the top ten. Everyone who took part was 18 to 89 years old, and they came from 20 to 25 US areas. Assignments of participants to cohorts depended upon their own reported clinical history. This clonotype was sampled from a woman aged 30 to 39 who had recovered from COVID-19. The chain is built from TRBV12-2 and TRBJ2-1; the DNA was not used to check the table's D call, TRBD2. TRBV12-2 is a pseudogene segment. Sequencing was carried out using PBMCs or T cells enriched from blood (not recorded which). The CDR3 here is CASRPRPLSGDYNEQFF. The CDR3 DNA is TGTGCAAGTCGCCCCAGACCCCTATCGGGGGACTACAATGAGCAGTTCTTC.